This TCR beta chain was sequenced for a study of blood T cell repertoires in COVID-19. Study background: Whether acute or convalescent, the COVID-19 samples came from the United States, Italy and Spain. The analysed material was cDNA or gDNA that came from T cells, B-cell-depleted T cells, or PBMCs.

Original handling: Reference gene primer amplification yielded estimated nucleated cell counts. The method was immunoSEQ multiplex PCR; TCRdb's version includes in-frame clones alone and lacks a portion of them. V, J and clone size are those of that table, while D and trimming were read from the DNA. Of fewer than 200,000 clones in the sample, around 83% were seen once. CDR1 is MGHDK, CDR2 SYGVNS, per germline. This CDR3 has 13 amino acids. With 10 bases clipped from V and 6 bases from J, the junction kept 7 bases outside the gene matches. V and J are TRBV25-1 and TRBJ2-2; the match to TRBD1 covers 8 bases. This clonotype originated in a human donor in a cohort sampled during active COVID-19. The sequencing input was peripheral blood. CDR3 amino acids: CATRTGIAGELFF. The CDR3 region has the DNA TGTGCCACCAGGACAGGGATAGCCGGGGAGCTGTTTTTT.